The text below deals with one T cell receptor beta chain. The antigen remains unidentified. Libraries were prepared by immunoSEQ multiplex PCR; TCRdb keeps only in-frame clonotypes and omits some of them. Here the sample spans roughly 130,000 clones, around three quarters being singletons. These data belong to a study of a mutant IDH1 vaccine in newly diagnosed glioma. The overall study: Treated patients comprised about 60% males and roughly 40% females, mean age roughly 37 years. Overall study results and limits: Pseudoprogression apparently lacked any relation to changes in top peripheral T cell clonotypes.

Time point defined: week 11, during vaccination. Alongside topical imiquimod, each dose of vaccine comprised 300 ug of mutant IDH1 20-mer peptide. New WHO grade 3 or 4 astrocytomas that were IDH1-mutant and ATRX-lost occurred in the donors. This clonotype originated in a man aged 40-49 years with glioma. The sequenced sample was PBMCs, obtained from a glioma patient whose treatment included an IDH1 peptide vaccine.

The CDR3 sequence: CASSLRGPLGNQPQHF. The CDR3 DNA follows: TGTGCCAGCAGCTTGCGGGGACCCTTGGGCAATCAGCCCCAGCATTTT. V is TRBV11-3 and J is TRBJ1-5, with D possibly TRBD1 on 5 matching bases. V lost 3 bases to trimming and J lost 2 bases, with 14 bases between them. CDR1 and CDR2 from the germline V gene are SGHNT and YENEEA. CDR3 length equals 16 residues.